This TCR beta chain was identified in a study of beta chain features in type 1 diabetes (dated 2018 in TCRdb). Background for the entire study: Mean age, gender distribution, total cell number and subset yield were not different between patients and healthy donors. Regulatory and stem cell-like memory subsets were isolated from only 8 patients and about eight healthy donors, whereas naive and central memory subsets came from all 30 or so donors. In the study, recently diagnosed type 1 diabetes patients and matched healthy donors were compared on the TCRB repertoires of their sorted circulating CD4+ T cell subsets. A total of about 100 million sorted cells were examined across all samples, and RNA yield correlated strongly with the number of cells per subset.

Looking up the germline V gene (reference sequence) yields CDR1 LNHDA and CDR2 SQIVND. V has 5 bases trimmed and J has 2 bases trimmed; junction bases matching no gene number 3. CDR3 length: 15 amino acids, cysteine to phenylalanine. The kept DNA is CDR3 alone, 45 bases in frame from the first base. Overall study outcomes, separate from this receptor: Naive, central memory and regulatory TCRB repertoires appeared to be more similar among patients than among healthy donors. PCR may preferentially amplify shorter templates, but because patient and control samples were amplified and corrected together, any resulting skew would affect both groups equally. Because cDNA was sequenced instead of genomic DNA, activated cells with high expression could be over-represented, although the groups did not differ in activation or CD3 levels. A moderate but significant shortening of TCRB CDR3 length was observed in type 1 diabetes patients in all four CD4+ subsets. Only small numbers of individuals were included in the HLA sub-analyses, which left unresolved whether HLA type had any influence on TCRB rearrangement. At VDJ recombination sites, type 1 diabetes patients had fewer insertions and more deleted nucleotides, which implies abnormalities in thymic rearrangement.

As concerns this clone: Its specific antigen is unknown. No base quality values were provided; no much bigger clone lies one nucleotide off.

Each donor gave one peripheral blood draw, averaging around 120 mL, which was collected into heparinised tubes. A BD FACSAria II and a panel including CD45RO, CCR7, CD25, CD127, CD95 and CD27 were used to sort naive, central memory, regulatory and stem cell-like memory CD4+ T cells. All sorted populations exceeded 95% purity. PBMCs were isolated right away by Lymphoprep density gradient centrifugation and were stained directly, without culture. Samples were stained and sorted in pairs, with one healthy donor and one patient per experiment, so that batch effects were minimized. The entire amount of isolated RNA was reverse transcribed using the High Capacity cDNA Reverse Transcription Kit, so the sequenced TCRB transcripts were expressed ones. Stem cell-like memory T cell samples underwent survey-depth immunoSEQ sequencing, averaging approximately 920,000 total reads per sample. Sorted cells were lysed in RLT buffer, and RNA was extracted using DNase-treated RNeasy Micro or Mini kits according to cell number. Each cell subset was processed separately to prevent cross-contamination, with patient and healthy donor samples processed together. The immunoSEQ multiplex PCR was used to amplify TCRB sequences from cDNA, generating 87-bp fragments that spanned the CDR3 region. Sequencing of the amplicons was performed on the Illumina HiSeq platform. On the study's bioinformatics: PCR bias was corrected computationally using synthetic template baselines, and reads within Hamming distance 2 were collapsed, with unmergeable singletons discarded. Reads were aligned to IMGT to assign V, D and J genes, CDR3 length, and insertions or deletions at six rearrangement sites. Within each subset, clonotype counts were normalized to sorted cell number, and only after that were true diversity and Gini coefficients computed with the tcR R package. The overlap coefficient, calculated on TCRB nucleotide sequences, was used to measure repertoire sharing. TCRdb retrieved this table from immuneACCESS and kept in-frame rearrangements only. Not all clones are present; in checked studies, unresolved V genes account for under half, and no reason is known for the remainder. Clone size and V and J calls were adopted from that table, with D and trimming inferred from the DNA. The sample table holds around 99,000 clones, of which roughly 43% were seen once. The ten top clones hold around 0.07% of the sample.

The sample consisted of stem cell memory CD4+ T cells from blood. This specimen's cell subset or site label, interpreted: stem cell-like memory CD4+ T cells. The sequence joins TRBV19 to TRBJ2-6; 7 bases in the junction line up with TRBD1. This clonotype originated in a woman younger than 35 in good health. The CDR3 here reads CASSRQGAGANVLTF. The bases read TGTGCCAGTAGTCGACAGGGAGCTGGGGCCAACGTCCTGACTTTC. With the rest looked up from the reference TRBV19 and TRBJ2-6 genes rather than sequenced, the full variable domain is DGGITQSPKYLFRKEGQNVTLSCEQNLNHDAMYWYRQDPGQGLRLIYYSQIVNDFQKGDIAEGYSVSREKKESFPLTVTSAQKNPTAFYLCASSRQGAGANVLTFGAGSRLTVL.